The T cell receptor beta chain described here comes from a study of T cell repertoires in cytomegalovirus infection. Overall study context: HLA-B-restricted CMV epitopes that are well studied were used alongside recently identified HLA-C-restricted ones. The study's findings and limits: Predominance within the ex vivo response was attributable to HLA-C-restricted CMV-specific TCR beta clonotypes.

The germline V gene encodes CDR1 MNHNS and CDR2 SASEGT. The CDR3 runs 12 residues. Unmatched junction bases numbered 1, after V lost 3 bases and J lost 5 bases. TCRdb fed the reads into MiXCR, producing one record per CDR3 protein. The sample lists hundreds of thousands of distinct CDR3 sequences; 40% to 50% were seen once. This clonotype was observed a handful of times. Its antigen is still unknown. The sequence came from a human donor in good health (CMV status not recorded). Some clones in this sample may be carry-over from other donors' samples. V and J are TRBV6-1 and TRBJ2-7; 7 nucleotides line up with TRBD1. The sample here was cultured PBMCs, taken from culture after CMV antigen stimulation. The CDR3 loop is CASSDDRDEQYF. CDR3 in DNA: TGTGCCAGCAGTGACGACAGGGACGAGCAGTACTTC.